This T cell receptor (beta chain) derives from a study of T cells in Graves' hyperthyroidism and ophthalmopathy. Study-level information: Once the initial diagnosis was made, peripheral blood was obtained before any treatment. Study results and caveats: Ophthalmopathy and stable hyperthyroidism were separated by a 13 V-J model.

This clonotype was detected ten times or more. The antigen remains undetermined. Amplified TCR beta CDR3 regions came from RNA transcripts. Using the HTBI primer set, a first-round RT-PCR was run on the TCR CDR3. TCRdb recomputed calls from the multiplex PCR reads with MiXCR, one row per CDR3 protein. This table has 500,000 to 800,000 distinct CDR3 sequences, about 14% appearing once. A Clinical Activity Score of at least 3, a NOSPECS grade of at least 4 and a duration under 3 months were recorded in the ophthalmopathy patients. PBMCs stemmed from less than 13 ml fresh peripheral blood. The sequence derives from a woman in her fifties or sixties with Graves' ophthalmopathy. What was sequenced was blood.

For the CDR3, the DNA is TGTGCCAGCAGCTCGTCGGCCGATGGGAAGTCTTTCAATGAGCAGTTCTTC. Translated: CASSSSADGKSFNEQFF. The chain links TRBV7-9 to TRBJ2-1; the D is unclear. V lost 4 bases to trimming and J lost 6 bases, with 22 bases between them. The CDR3 contains 17 residues. Germline-derived CDR1 and CDR2 are SEHNR and FQNEAQ (reference sequence).